The rows below give T cell receptor beta chains drawn from one sample of a study of blood T cell repertoires in COVID-19. Assay: immunoSEQ multiplex PCR; the TCRdb copy retains only in-frame clones and omits some. The top ten hold more than 55% of the sample, which has about 20,000 clones, less than 85% seen once. Sequences were obtained from peripheral blood. These receptors came from a man older than 75 with acute or convalescent COVID-19. Both conserved end residues are part of each CDR3. D genes are given only for firm matches. Only some rows state a clone size, as once, few, many or a class for expanded clones.

once	-	TRBJ1-3	TRBV4-2	TGTGCCAGCAGCCAAGAAGGGGGATGGGAGCTAGTCTCTGGAAACACCATATATTTT	CASSQEGGWELVSGNTIYF
-	TRBD1	TRBJ2-7	TRBV28	TGTGCCAGCACCCGTGGACAGGGTCCCTACGAGCAGTACTTC	CASTRGQGPYEQYF
few	-	TRBJ1-2	TRBV11-1	TGTGCCAGCAGCTCCGAAAGGACACCGACTAACTATGGCTACACCTTC	CASSSERTPTNYGYTF
-	TRBD1	TRBJ1-5	TRBV28	TGTGCCAGCAGCGTTGACAGGGCCAATTCGCCCCAGCATTTT	CASSVDRANSPQHF
-	TRBD1	TRBJ1-2	TRBV10-2	TGCGCCAGCAGTGGACAGGGAGGAGGCGGTGGCTACACCTTC	CASSGQGGGGGYTF
-	TRBD2	TRBJ2-5	TRBV7-9	TGTGCCACCCAAAGCGGGAGTACTGAGACCCAGTACTTC	CATQSGSTETQYF
-	-	TRBJ2-2	TRBV19	TGTGCCAGTAGTAACCGGGGAACCGGGGAGCTGTTTTTT	CASSNRGTGELFF
-	-	TRBJ2-1	TRBV28	TGTGCCAGCAGTCTAACCTTAGACAGCTACAATGAGCAGTTCTTC	CASSLTLDSYNEQFF
-	-	TRBJ2-1	TRBV19	TGTGCCAGTAGTATAGTTCGGACTCACAATGAGCAGTTCTTC	CASSIVRTHNEQFF
-	TRBD1	TRBJ1-6	TRBV4-1	TGCGCCAGCAGCCAAGTGGACAGGGTTGATTCACCCCTCCACTTT	CASSQVDRVDSPLHF
once	TRBD2	TRBJ2-1	TRBV5-1	TGCGCCAGCAGCTTAAGCGGGGGGGCGGATGAGCAGTTCTTC	CASSLSGGADEQFF
-	-	TRBJ1-2	TRBV24-1	TGTGCCACCAGTGATCGAAAAACCGGGAAGGCTGGCTACACCTTC	CATSDRKTGKAGYTF
-	-	TRBJ1-5	TRBV3-1/TRBV3-2	TGTGCCAGCAGCCAGTCGCAGGATTATCAGCCCCAGCATTTT	CASSQSQDYQPQHF
-	-	TRBJ1-5	TRBV6-5	TGTGCCAGCACAATGGACAGATCCCGTGGCCAGCCCCAGCATTTT	CASTMDRSRGQPQHF
-	-	TRBJ2-1	TRBV9	TGTGCCAGCGGGCGGGAACCCTACAATGAGCAGTTCTTC	CASGREPYNEQFF
-	-	TRBJ2-1	TRBV6-5	TGTGCCAGCAGTTACTCGCGAGTTTACAATGAGCAGTTCTTC	CASSYSRVYNEQFF
-	-	TRBJ1-5	TRBV18	TGTGCCAGCTCACCTGGGGGACTCGCTCAGCCCCAGCATTTT	CASSPGGLAQPQHF
-	-	TRBJ2-2	TRBV4-1	TGCGCCAGCAGCCAGAGAGACAGCCCGAACACCGGGGAGCTGTTTTTT	CASSQRDSPNTGELFF
once	TRBD1	TRBJ1-2	TRBV5-6	TGTGCCAGCAGCGCCCGACAGGGGAACTATGGCTACACCTTC	CASSARQGNYGYTF
few	-	TRBJ1-1	TRBV18	TGTGCCAGCTCATCGACCGGGACACTGGAAGCTTTCTTT	CASSSTGTLEAFF
-	TRBD1	TRBJ1-5	TRBV10-1	TGCGCCAGCAGTGACGAGGACAGGAGGGATCAGCCCCAGCATTTT	CASSDEDRRDQPQHF
-	-	TRBJ2-1	TRBV12-3/TRBV12-4	TGTGCCAGCAGTTTACAAGAAGCCAATGAGCAGTTCTTC	CASSLQEANEQFF
-	TRBD1	TRBJ2-1	TRBV19	TGTGCCAGTAGCCCTCGGACAGGAAAAAGCTCCTACAATGAGCAGTTCTTC	CASSPRTGKSSYNEQFF
once	-	TRBJ2-5	TRBV10-3	TGTGCCATCAGTGGGAGTAGCGCAGAGACCCAGTACTTC	CAISGSSAETQYF
few	TRBD2	TRBJ2-5	TRBV7-2	TGTGCCAGCAGCCCTCGCGGGGGACTAGCGGACCTCCAAGAGACCCAGTACTTC	CASSPRGGLADLQETQYF
-	TRBD2	TRBJ2-1	TRBV2	TGTGCCAGCAGGTGGGCGGGAGGGCCCTCGAATGAGCAGTTCTTC	CASRWAGGPSNEQFF
few	TRBD2	TRBJ2-1	TRBV4-2	TGTGCCAGCAGCGAAGGGCTAGCGGGGGGGTGGGATGAGCAGTTCTTC	CASSEGLAGGWDEQFF
-	TRBD1	TRBJ1-5	TRBV19	TGTGCCAGTAGTATTATAACAGGGGGAAAAGCTCAGCCCCAGCATTTT	CASSIITGGKAQPQHF
-	-	TRBJ2-1	TRBV7-8	TGTGCCAGCAGCTTAACTAGTTCCTACAATGAGCAGTTCTTC	CASSLTSSYNEQFF
-	-	TRBJ1-3	TRBV7-9	TGTGCCAGCAGCTTAGCTCACTCTGGAAACACCATATATTTT	CASSLAHSGNTIYF
-	-	TRBJ2-1	TRBV30	TGTGCCTGGAGTCGGGGACACAGAGAGGATGAGCAGTTCTTC	CAWSRGHREDEQFF
-	-	TRBJ1-2	TRBV15	TGTGCCACCAGCAGAGCCACCGGGAACACAAATGGCTACACCTTC	CATSRATGNTNGYTF
-	TRBD2	TRBJ2-5	TRBV12-5	TGTGCTAGTGGTTTAGATGGCGGGAGTGGGGAGACCCAGTACTTC	CASGLDGGSGETQYF
-	-	TRBJ1-2	TRBV9	TGTGCCAGCAGCCCGGGGGGCGGCCTCCCTAACTATGGCTACACCTTC	CASSPGGGLPNYGYTF
-	TRBD1	TRBJ1-1	TRBV7-2	TGTGCCAGCAGCTTGGACAGGGGGCACACTGAAGCTTTCTTT	CASSLDRGHTEAFF
-	TRBD2	TRBJ2-5	TRBV2	TGTGCCACAAGCGGGGTAGCGGGAGCGGAGACCCAGTACTTC	CATSGVAGAETQYF
few	TRBD1	TRBJ2-5	TRBV29-1	TGCAGCGCCGGGACAGGGACGGGCGTCCAAGAGACCCAGTACTTC	CSAGTGTGVQETQYF
-	TRBD1	TRBJ1-1	TRBV19	TGTGCCAGTAGTCTAAACAGGGGGCACACTGAAGCTTTCTTT	CASSLNRGHTEAFF
-	-	TRBJ1-1	TRBV28	TGTGCCAGCAGTTTGGCCCCGGGACTGCTTGATAATGAAGCTTTCTTT	CASSLAPGLLDNEAFF
-	TRBD1	TRBJ2-5	TRBV6-5	TGTGCCAGCAGTGACTCCGACAGGGAAGAGACCCAGTACTTC	CASSDSDREETQYF
-	-	TRBJ1-6	TRBV7-8	TGTGCCAGCAGCCTGGTGGAGGGTGGATCCTATAATTCACCCCTCCACTTT	CASSLVEGGSYNSPLHF
few	-	TRBJ2-7	TRBV6-2/TRBV6-3	TGTGCCAGCAGTTACTCGCAGGCCTCCTCCTACGAGCAGTACTTC	CASSYSQASSYEQYF
-	TRBD1	TRBJ1-2	TRBV18	TGTGCCAGCCGACCCGAAACAGGGGGCGATGGCTACACCTTC	CASRPETGGDGYTF
-	TRBD1	TRBJ1-6	TRBV27	TGTGCCAGCAGTTATAACAGGGGGAGCTCCTATAATTCACCCCTCCACTTT	CASSYNRGSSYNSPLHF
-	-	TRBJ1-2	TRBV18	TGTGCCAGCTCACCGGCGGGGGGGGACTATGGCTACACCTTC	CASSPAGGDYGYTF
-	TRBD1	TRBJ2-5	TRBV20-1	TGCAGTGCTAGTTCACAGGGGGAGGAGACCCAGTACTTC	CSASSQGEETQYF
-	TRBD2	TRBJ2-1	TRBV19	TGTGCCAGCTCCGCTACCGGGACTAGAGGTCCCAATGAGCAGTTCTTC	CASSATGTRGPNEQFF
-	-	TRBJ1-1	TRBV12-5	TGTGCTAGTGGTCCCCCCCTACGACGACTTTATGGCAAGAACACTGAAGCTTTCTTT	CASGPPLRRLYGKNTEAFF
-	-	TRBJ2-5	TRBV27	TGTGCCAGCAGTCTCGACAGGAGACAAGAGACCCAGTACTTC	CASSLDRRQETQYF
-	-	TRBJ1-2	TRBV7-9	TGTGCCAGCAGCTTAGGCCAGGGACTGAATGTTTACACCTTC	CASSLGQGLNVYTF